This is a list of T cell receptor beta chains from one sample in a study of blood T cell repertoires in COVID-19. TCRdb's table, derived via immunoSEQ multiplex PCR, lists solely in-frame clones and lacks some. Found here are roughly 250,000 clones, 80% to 90% of them singletons; the top ten hold under 9.5%. Sample: PBMCs or T cells enriched from blood (not recorded which). The receptors were gathered from a man aged 40-50 years who had recovered from COVID-19. Each CDR3 is given with its conserved first and last residue. D genes are given only for firm matches. Where a row states a size, it is once, few, many or the class of an expanded clone; other rows omit it.

cdr3_length d_call clone_size j_call v_call cdr3_aa cdr3_nt
15 - - TRBJ1-2 TRBV6-1 CASSDTRTEMYGYTF TGTGCCAGCAGTGACACCCGGACAGAGATGTATGGCTACACCTTC
16 - - TRBJ2-7 TRBV2 CASSDVSGTVAYEQYF TGTGCCAGCAGTGACGTGTCCGGGACTGTAGCCTACGAGCAGTACTTC
14 - - TRBJ1-1 TRBV7-3 CASSLAGMNTEAFF TGTGCCAGCAGCTTAGCGGGGATGAACACTGAAGCTTTCTTT
12 - - TRBJ1-2 TRBV19 CASLFGTGGYTF TGTGCCAGCCTATTCGGAACGGGAGGCTACACCTTC
15 - - TRBJ2-7 TRBV7-8 CASSLVSSKSYEQYF TGTGCCAGCAGCTTAGTATCTAGCAAATCCTACGAGCAGTACTTC
13 TRBD2 - TRBJ2-7 TRBV29-1 CSVDLAGDYEQYF TGCAGCGTTGATCTAGCGGGGGATTACGAGCAGTACTTC
13 - - TRBJ1-1 TRBV2 CASSPDPNTEAFF TGTGCCAGCAGCCCAGATCCGAACACTGAAGCTTTCTTT
14 TRBD2 - TRBJ2-1 TRBV6-4 CASSLRGGSNEQFF TGTGCCAGCTCCCTGAGGGGAGGGAGCAATGAGCAGTTCTTC
13 - - TRBJ2-5 TRBV6-5 CASSPVGLETQYF TGTGCCAGCAGCCCAGTGGGGCTGGAGACCCAGTACTTC
14 - - TRBJ2-3 TRBV24-1 CATSGGGVTDTQYF TGTGCCACCAGTGGAGGCGGGGTCACAGATACGCAGTATTTT
14 TRBD2 once TRBJ2-5 TRBV4-3 CASSQDVEREGKYF TGCGCCAGCAGCCAAGATGTGGAGCGGGAGGGAAAATACTTC
12 - once TRBJ2-1 TRBV5-1 CASSLQGNEQFF TGCGCCAGCAGCTTACAGGGTAATGAGCAGTTCTTC
16 - - TRBJ2-1 TRBV18 CASSPLPGFTDNEQFF TGTGCCAGCTCACCACTTCCAGGGTTTACCGACAATGAGCAGTTCTTC
16 TRBD1 - TRBJ2-7 TRBV6-5 CASSYFMPGQNYEQYF TGTGCCAGCAGTTACTTCATGCCGGGACAGAACTACGAGCAGTACTTC
17 TRBD2 - TRBJ2-6 TRBV7-9 CASSFGGAGAGANVLTF TGTGCCAGCAGCTTCGGAGGGGCGGGAGCTGGGGCCAACGTCCTGACTTTC
14 - - TRBJ2-5 TRBV19 CASTPTDYQETQYF TGTGCCAGTACCCCTACAGATTACCAAGAGACCCAGTACTTC
15 TRBD2 - TRBJ2-5 TRBV6-6 CASSLTSFDGETQYF TGTGCCAGCAGTTTGACTAGCTTTGATGGAGAGACCCAGTACTTC
15 TRBD2 - TRBJ2-1 TRBV27 CASSLKRGYLDEQFF TGTGCCAGCAGCCTCAAGCGGGGGTATTTGGATGAGCAGTTCTTC
16 TRBD1 - TRBJ1-2 TRBV7-9 CASSPGQGGPNYGYTF TGTGCCAGCAGCCCCGGACAGGGAGGCCCTAACTATGGCTACACCTTC
15 - - TRBJ2-7 TRBV9 CASSGSQGYMGEQYF TGTGCCAGCAGCGGGTCCCAGGGGTACATGGGCGAGCAGTACTTC
15 TRBD2 - TRBJ2-3 TRBV9 CASSARLAGSDTQYF TGTGCCAGCAGCGCCCGGCTAGCGGGGTCCGATACGCAGTATTTT
18 - - TRBJ2-6 TRBV5-8 CASSDTTISLSGANVLTF TGTGCCAGCAGCGACACGACAATTTCGCTCTCTGGGGCCAACGTCCTGACTTTC
14 TRBD1 - TRBJ1-1 TRBV4-3 CASSPDRAGTEAFF TGCGCCAGCAGCCCCGACAGGGCCGGCACTGAAGCTTTCTTT
12 TRBD1 - TRBJ2-7 TRBV11-2 CASSLEQGVQYF TGTGCCAGCAGCTTAGAGCAGGGGGTTCAGTACTTC
15 - - TRBJ2-2 TRBV7-6 CASSLRLEDTGELFF TGTGCCAGCAGCTTACGACTGGAGGACACCGGGGAGCTGTTTTTT
14 TRBD1 - TRBJ2-5 TRBV5-1 CASSPRQGTKTQYF TGCGCCAGCAGCCCCCGACAGGGTACGAAGACCCAGTACTTC
15 TRBD2 - TRBJ2-7 TRBV6-2/TRBV6-3 CASSYGTSETYEQYF TGTGCCAGCAGTTACGGGACTAGCGAGACCTACGAGCAGTACTTC
16 - - TRBJ2-7 TRBV6-2/TRBV6-3 CASSLGPGDGSYEQYF TGTGCCAGCAGTTTGGGACCGGGAGATGGGTCCTACGAGCAGTACTTC
17 TRBD1 - TRBJ1-6 TRBV3-1/TRBV3-2 CASRGDSLLFWGSPLHF TGTGCCAGCAGGGGGGACAGCCTACTGTTTTGGGGTTCACCCCTCCACTTT
15 - - TRBJ2-1 TRBV29-1 CSVEEGSGVVNEQFF TGCAGCGTTGAAGAGGGGAGCGGAGTGGTGAATGAGCAGTTCTTC
14 - - TRBJ2-7 TRBV27 CASSWSDSSYEQYF TGTGCCAGCAGTTGGTCGGACAGCTCCTACGAGCAGTACTTC
14 - once TRBJ2-1 TRBV10-3 CAISVETDHNEQFF TGTGCCATCAGTGTAGAAACAGACCACAATGAGCAGTTCTTC
17 - - TRBJ2-1 TRBV27 CASSFPGGGSSYNEQFF TGTGCCAGCAGTTTCCCCGGAGGCGGAAGCTCCTACAATGAGCAGTTCTTC
17 TRBD2 - TRBJ2-1 TRBV3-1/TRBV3-2 CASSQGGAGGRYNEQFF TGTGCCAGCAGCCAAGGTGGAGCGGGAGGGCGCTACAATGAGCAGTTCTTC
18 TRBD1 - TRBJ2-3 TRBV5-1 CASSPSIGTGVGTDTQYF TGCGCCAGCAGCCCCTCCATCGGGACAGGGGTAGGCACAGATACGCAGTATTTT
17 - - TRBJ2-3 TRBV12-1 CASSPLLRLESTDTQYF TGTGCCAGCAGCCCCTTATTGAGACTAGAGAGCACAGATACGCAGTATTTT
15 - - TRBJ2-1 TRBV14 CASSQDRSAYNEQFF TGTGCCAGCAGCCAAGATCGTAGCGCCTACAATGAGCAGTTCTTC
15 - - TRBJ1-3 TRBV5-5 CASSLARGIGNTIYF TGTGCCAGCAGCTTGGCCCGGGGGATTGGAAACACCATATATTTT
13 - - TRBJ1-1 TRBV12-3/TRBV12-4 CASRSPGGGKAFF TGTGCCAGCAGATCCCCTGGGGGCGGAAAAGCTTTCTTT
17 TRBD1 - TRBJ1-6 TRBV28 CASSFFGTGGYNSPLHF TGTGCCAGCAGTTTTTTCGGGACAGGGGGATATAATTCACCCCTCCACTTT
16 TRBD1 - TRBJ2-3 TRBV27 CASSFQGQGDTDTQYF TGTGCCAGCAGTTTTCAGGGACAGGGGGACACAGATACGCAGTATTTT
15 TRBD1 once TRBJ1-5 TRBV28 CASSPMTGSWQPQHF TGTGCCAGCAGCCCCATGACAGGGTCGTGGCAGCCCCAGCATTTT
18 TRBD2 - TRBJ2-1 TRBV27 CASSLASSRAGVYNEQFF TGTGCCAGCAGTTTAGCGTCTAGTAGAGCGGGGGTTTACAATGAGCAGTTCTTC
15 TRBD1 once TRBJ2-7 TRBV11-3 CASSPPDRKTYEQYF TGTGCCAGCAGCCCCCCGGACAGGAAAACCTACGAGCAGTACTTC
16 - few TRBJ1-6 TRBV4-2 CASSQDWPGANSPLHF TGTGCCAGCAGCCAAGATTGGCCAGGGGCTAATTCACCCCTCCACTTT
15 - - TRBJ2-3 TRBV6-4 CASSDMLSSTDTQYF TGTGCCAGCAGTGATATGCTATCTAGCACAGATACGCAGTATTTT
15 TRBD2 - TRBJ2-1 TRBV7-8 CASSSELAGGNEQFF TGTGCCAGCAGCTCCGAACTAGCGGGAGGCAATGAGCAGTTCTTC
14 - - TRBJ1-4 TRBV6-5 CASRGDSVAEKLFF TGTGCCAGCAGGGGAGACTCGGTAGCTGAAAAACTGTTTTTT
13 TRBD1 - TRBJ2-1 TRBV11-2 CASRDRGGNEQFF TGTGCCAGCCGGGACAGGGGTGGGAATGAGCAGTTCTTC
16 TRBD1 - TRBJ2-1 TRBV9 CASSVRTGTGTNEQFF TGTGCCAGCAGCGTCCGAACCGGGACAGGGACGAATGAGCAGTTCTTC
13 TRBD1 - TRBJ1-5 TRBV29-1 CSVGQTSNQPQHF TGCAGCGTGGGACAGACTAGCAATCAGCCCCAGCATTTT
16 TRBD2 - TRBJ2-7 TRBV13 CASRDLAGATSYEQYF TGTGCCAGCAGGGACCTAGCGGGAGCCACCTCCTACGAGCAGTACTTC
14 TRBD1 - TRBJ2-7 TRBV6-5 CASTTQGALSEQYF TGTGCCAGCACAACGCAGGGGGCGTTGAGCGAGCAGTACTTC
16 - - TRBJ1-5 TRBV19 CASSIETGQAGQPQHF TGTGCCAGTAGTATAGAGACCGGACAAGCGGGTCAGCCCCAGCATTTT
19 TRBD1 - TRBJ1-5 TRBV28 CASTPTLGTVLGRDQPQHF TGTGCCAGCACCCCTACCCTAGGGACAGTCTTAGGTCGGGATCAGCCCCAGCATTTT
19 - - TRBJ1-1 TRBV7-3 CASSLTSPAGVGVNTEAFF TGTGCCAGCAGCTTAACTAGCCCGGCGGGGGTAGGGGTTAACACTGAAGCTTTCTTT
14 TRBD1 - TRBJ2-7 TRBV7-2 CASSPWTGGYEQYF TGTGCCAGCAGCCCGTGGACAGGAGGCTACGAGCAGTACTTC
16 TRBD2 - TRBJ2-1 TRBV6-4 CASSLEGLAAYNEQFF TGTGCCAGCAGTCTAGAGGGACTAGCGGCTTACAATGAGCAGTTCTTC
16 - once TRBJ1-5 TRBV28 CASSSIPQLSNQPQHF TGTGCCAGCAGTTCAATTCCGCAGTTGAGCAATCAGCCCCAGCATTTT